The 28 T cell receptor beta chains below all came from one sample that was sequenced in a study of beta chain features in type 1 diabetes. Reverse transcription of all isolated RNA meant that expressed TCRB transcripts were sequenced. This table comes from immunoSEQ multiplex PCR, and its TCRdb copy is limited to in-frame clones, with some not included. This sample yields approximately 340,000 clones, of which approximately 15% are seen a single time; roughly 0.019% belongs to the top ten. The sample comprised naive CD4+ T cells from blood. The receptors were sampled from a woman younger than 35 in good health.

The chain uses TRBV29-1 and TRBJ2-7; TRBD1 is a possible D gene (5 bases). V was trimmed by 4 bases and J by 1 base, leaving 11 bases between them. The CDR3 is made up of 13 amino acids. The germline gives CDR1 SQVTM, CDR2 ANQGSEA. The CDR3 region is CSVARRQSYEQYF. The CDR3, as DNA: TGCAGCGTTGCCCGACGACAGTCCTACGAGCAGTACTTC.

This clone showed up just a few times. V usage is TRBV7-2 and J usage is TRBJ2-1, with a possible D match to TRBD2 (5 bases). V lost 6 bases to trimming and J lost 6 bases, with 9 bases between them. CDR1 is SGHTA, CDR2 FQGNSA, per germline. There are 12 residues in the CDR3. The CDR3 is CASSPSINEQFF. CDR3 DNA: TGTGCCAGCAGTCCTAGCATCAATGAGCAGTTCTTC.

The chain links TRBV30 to TRBJ2-4, with D perhaps TRBD2 (6 bases). CDR3 length equals 17 residues. V dropped 0 bases and J dropped 3 bases, with 18 bases sitting between them. Germline values: CDR1 GTSNPN, CDR2 SVGIG (reference sequence). The CDR3: CAWSVRKGLPLKNIQYF. CDR3 DNA sequence: TGTGCCTGGAGTGTAAGAAAGGGACTCCCGCTCAAAAACATTCAGTACTTC.

The chain has TRBV5-1 and TRBJ2-1; possibly TRBD1 for D (6 bases). Trimming took 3 bases from V and 6 from J, leaving 19 bases between them. This CDR3 comprises 16 residues. Germline assignment: CDR1 SGHRS and CDR2 YFSETQ. The CDR3 DNA reads as TGCGCCAGCAGCTCTCCAACCGGGCAGGGGATCAATGAGCAGTTCTTC. As protein: CASSSPTGQGINEQFF.

The V and J genes are TRBV30 and TRBJ1-5; possibly TRBD1 for D (6 bases). The V gene lost 0 bases and the J gene lost 4 bases, with 13 bases spanning the gap. This CDR3 comprises 15 residues. Germline V gene lookup returns CDR1 GTSNPN and CDR2 SVGIG (reference sequence). CDR3 sequence: CAWSVTGTHNQPQHF. The CDR3 DNA reads TGTGCCTGGAGTGTCACCGGGACACATAATCAGCCCCAGCATTTT.

This clone has only a few counts. The V gene is TRBV7-2, the J gene TRBJ2-1; 9 bases match TRBD2. The CDR3 has 17 residues. Trimming at V came to 3 bases and at J to 3 bases, leaving 9 bases not matched to a gene. Germline V gives CDR1 SGHTA, CDR2 FQGNSA. CDR3 loop: CASSLNSGSLFYNEQFF. The CDR3 DNA is TGTGCCAGCAGCTTGAATAGCGGGAGCCTATTCTACAATGAGCAGTTCTTC.

This rearrangement joins TRBV29-1 to TRBJ1-5; 7 positions match TRBD1. The CDR3 extends over 12 amino acids. The V gene's germline CDR1 is SQVTM and CDR2 ANQGSEA. The CDR3 sequence: CRTTGERLPQHF. The CDR3 DNA follows: TGCAGAACAACAGGGGAAAGATTGCCCCAGCATTTT. Drawing the rest from reference TRBV29-1 and TRBJ1-5, the complete variable domain is SAVISQKPSRDICQRGTSLTIQCQVDSQVTMMFWYRQQPGQSLTLIATANQGSEATYESGFVIDKFPISRPNLTFSTLTVSNMSPEDSSIYLCRTTGERLPQHFGDGTRLSIL.

The chain employs TRBV5-4 and TRBJ2-6, with 7 bases matching TRBD1. Germline loops: CDR1 SGHNT, CDR2 YYREEE (reference sequence). The length of the CDR3 is 18 residues. Trimming took 0 bases from V and 0 from J; bases not matched to a gene: 6. This chain's CDR3 is CASSLGQGAVSGANVLTF. CDR3 in DNA: TGTGCCAGCAGCTTGGGACAGGGCGCCGTCTCTGGGGCCAACGTCCTGACTTTC.

This clone occurred a few times. The gene calls are TRBV28 and TRBJ1-1; D perhaps matches TRBD1 (5 bases). This CDR3 has 14 residues. V was clipped by 3 bases and J by 0 bases, with 8 bases between them. Germline CDR1 and CDR2: MDHEN and SYDVKM. The CDR3 here is CASSLGGMNTEAFF. Here the CDR3 DNA reads TGTGCCAGCAGTTTGGGGGGGATGAACACTGAAGCTTTCTTT.

The rearrangement joins TRBV6-5 to TRBJ1-4, with TRBD1 as a possible D gene (6 bases). The CDR3 loop spans 14 amino acids. CDR1 and CDR2 from the germline V gene are MNHEY and SVGAGI. Between the trimmed V and J ends, which lost 5 bases and 10 bases, there was a span of 17 bases. The CDR3 DNA reads as TGTGCCAGCAGTCCGTTCCGGGACAAAATAAAACTGTTTTTT. Its protein is CASSPFRDKIKLFF.

The V and J genes are TRBV30 and TRBJ2-5; 9 nucleotides line up with TRBD2. This CDR3 is 13 amino acids long. Per the germline V gene, CDR1 is GTSNPN and CDR2 is SVGIG (reference sequence). The J segment lost 2 bases and the V segment lost 5 bases, leaving 3 bases of the junction unmatched. This CDR3 reads CAWAGGGQETQYF. The CDR3 region has the DNA TGTGCCTGGGCGGGAGGGGGGCAAGAGACCCAGTACTTC.

J is TRBJ2-1 and V is TRBV5-1; the D gene is possibly TRBD2 (5 bases). Trimming took off 0 bases at V and 6 bases at J, with 16 bases between the two ends. The germline CDR1 and CDR2 sequences are SGHRS and YFSETQ. The CDR3 runs 16 residues. The CDR3 sequence: CASSLAEREPANEQFF. CDR3 in DNA: TGCGCCAGCAGCTTGGCCGAGAGGGAGCCCGCCAATGAGCAGTTCTTC.

The chain carries TRBV30 and TRBJ2-5; D may be TRBD2 (5 bases). This CDR3 comprises 12 residues. CDR1 and CDR2 (germline): GTSNPN, SVGIG (reference sequence). Between the trimmed V and J ends, which lost 4 bases and 5 bases, there was a span of 11 bases. The CDR3 bases are TGTGCCTGGATGGGAAGGGAGGAGACCCAGTACTTC. Amino acid sequence: CAWMGREETQYF.

The V gene is TRBV4-1, the J gene TRBJ2-5, with D maybe TRBD2 (6 bases). This CDR3 spans 15 amino acids. V was trimmed by 4 bases and J by 5 bases, leaving 17 bases between them. Germline loops: CDR1 MGHRA, CDR2 YSYEKL. The CDR3 loop reads CASSLTEGHVETQYF. The CDR3 DNA follows: TGCGCCAGCAGCCTGACGGAGGGGCACGTGGAGACCCAGTACTTC.

The CDR3 DNA reads as TGTGCCAGCAGCTTAAGGGGGACGATGGCTGTGGCTTTCTTT. Its protein product is CASSLRGTMAVAFF. This chain connects TRBV5-6 to TRBJ1-1, with D tentatively TRBD1 (6 bases). The CDR3 sequence is 14 residues long. The germline V and J ends were trimmed by 2 bases and 11 bases, with 19 bases remaining between them. CDR1 is SGHDT and CDR2 is YYEEEE in the germline V gene.

The chain couples TRBV4-3 to TRBJ1-4; D is undetermined. The CDR3 consists of 12 residues. Germline-derived CDR1 and CDR2 are LGHNA and YSLEER. V was cut by 4 bases and J by 5 bases, with 5 bases left in between. DNA of the CDR3: TGCGCCAGCAGCCGAGCCAATGAAAAACTGTTTTTT. This gives the protein CASSRANEKLFF.

In this sample, this clone turned up a few times. This chain uses TRBV29-1 with TRBJ1-2; D gene ambiguous. Germline V gives CDR1 SQVTM, CDR2 ANQGSEA. V dropped 6 bases and J dropped 5 bases, with 10 bases sitting between them. The CDR3 contains 11 residues. DNA of the CDR3: TGCAGCGTGGCCCCAATGTATGGCTACACCTTC. Protein: CSVAPMYGYTF.

This clone was seen only a few times. The chain has TRBV19 and TRBJ2-1, with D maybe TRBD2 (5 bases). The CDR3 extends over 13 amino acids. The ends were cut back, 3 bases at V and 4 bases at J, with 7 bases in the middle. Germline V lookup: CDR1 LNHDA, CDR2 SQIVND (reference sequence). The CDR3 spells CASSIRGYNEQFF. CDR3 bases: TGTGCCAGTAGTATCCGGGGATACAATGAGCAGTTCTTC.

The chain links TRBV5-6 to TRBJ2-7; 7 bases match TRBD2. The CDR3 extends over 16 amino acids. Germline CDR1 is SGHDT and CDR2 is YYEEEE. After removal of 0 bases from V and 3 bases from J, the junction contained 9 bases not matched to a gene. CDR3 sequence: CASSLEGSGLNYEQYF. The DNA of the CDR3 is TGTGCCAGCAGCTTGGAGGGTAGCGGGTTGAACTACGAGCAGTACTTC.

The chain couples TRBV27 to TRBJ2-1; possibly TRBD2 for D (6 bases). CDR3 length: 17 residues. V was clipped by 4 bases and J by 4 bases, with 20 bases between them. The germline V gene has CDR1 MNHEY and CDR2 SMNVEV (reference sequence). The CDR3, as DNA: TGTGCCAGCAGTTCCTTCGAGGTCCGGGAGTGGTACAATGAGCAGTTCTTC. Protein: CASSSFEVREWYNEQFF.

The DNA for the CDR3 is TGTGCCAGCAGCTTACCGGGTCCTAACTATGGCTACACCTTC. This sequence encodes CASSLPGPNYGYTF. V usage is TRBV7-2 and J usage is TRBJ1-2; D gene ambiguous. V was trimmed by 2 bases and J by 0 bases, leaving 7 bases between them. This CDR3 is built from 14 residues. Germline V gene data show CDR1 as SGHTA and CDR2 as FQGNSA.

The sample holds a few counts of this clone. The V gene is TRBV29-1, the J gene TRBJ2-1; TRBD2 matches 10 bases. This CDR3 is 15 amino acids long. CDR1 is SQVTM, CDR2 ANQGSEA, per germline. The trim removed 0 bases at V and 6 bases at J, leaving 5 bases unmatched. CDR3 sequence: CSVEDLAGVVNEQFF. As DNA, the CDR3 is TGCAGCGTTGAAGATCTAGCGGGAGTGGTCAATGAGCAGTTCTTC.

The V call is TRBV15, the J call TRBJ2-3, with 9 bases that match TRBD2. Per germline, CDR1 LNHNV and CDR2 YYDKDF (reference sequence). The CDR3 extends over 16 amino acids. Unmatched junction bases numbered 7, after V lost 1 base and J lost 5 bases. For the CDR3, the DNA is TGTGCCACCAGCAGAGGCCTAGCGGGAAGAGGAGATACGCAGTATTTT. Protein product: CATSRGLAGRGDTQYF.

The V and J genes are TRBV7-8 and TRBJ2-5; a possible D gene is TRBD1 (5 bases). This CDR3 comprises 14 residues. CDR1 and CDR2 (germline): SGHVS, FQNEAQ. V was shortened by 7 bases and J by 4 bases, with 16 bases between the two germline ends. The CDR3 bases are TGTGCCAGCATCGTGGGGCAGGATCGAGAGACCCAGTACTTC. This sequence encodes CASIVGQDRETQYF.

The chain couples TRBV30 to TRBJ1-5; D perhaps matches TRBD1 (6 bases). The CDR3 is 14 residues long. The V end was cut by 3 bases, the J end by 7 bases, with 16 bases between. Germline V CDR1 and CDR2: GTSNPN, SVGIG (reference sequence). Here the CDR3 reads CAWSYGTSNQPQHF. Written as DNA, the CDR3 is TGTGCCTGGAGCTACGGGACATCAAACCAGCCCCAGCATTTT.

There are a few counts of this clone. The genes are TRBV11-2 and TRBJ2-5; 8 bases map to TRBD1. Germline V gene data show CDR1 as SGHAT and CDR2 as FQNNGV. The CDR3 sequence is 15 residues long. Trimming at V came to 5 bases and at J to 4 bases, leaving 9 bases not matched to a gene. CDR3 sequence (DNA): TGTGCCAGCAGCAAGATGGACAGGGTTGGAGAGACCCAGTACTTC. Translation gives CASSKMDRVGETQYF.

Written as DNA, the CDR3 is TGTGCCACCAGCAGAGGTCCCGGTCCCAATCAGCCCCAGCATTTT. This encodes CATSRGPGPNQPQHF. The chain couples TRBV15 to TRBJ1-5; no clear D. This CDR3 spans 15 amino acids. From germline, CDR1 is LNHNV and CDR2 YYDKDF (reference sequence). The V end was cut by 1 base, the J end by 3 bases, with 10 bases between.

The CDR3 DNA reads TGTGCCAGCAGCTTTAGCGGGAGTTTTGGAGATACGCAGTATTTT. Its translation is CASSFSGSFGDTQYF. The V call is TRBV7-2, the J call TRBJ2-3; 9 bases are shared with TRBD2. This CDR3 has 15 amino acids. Trimming cost V 3 bases and J 5 bases; bases outside gene matches: 6. Germline V CDR1 and CDR2: SGHTA, FQGNSA.